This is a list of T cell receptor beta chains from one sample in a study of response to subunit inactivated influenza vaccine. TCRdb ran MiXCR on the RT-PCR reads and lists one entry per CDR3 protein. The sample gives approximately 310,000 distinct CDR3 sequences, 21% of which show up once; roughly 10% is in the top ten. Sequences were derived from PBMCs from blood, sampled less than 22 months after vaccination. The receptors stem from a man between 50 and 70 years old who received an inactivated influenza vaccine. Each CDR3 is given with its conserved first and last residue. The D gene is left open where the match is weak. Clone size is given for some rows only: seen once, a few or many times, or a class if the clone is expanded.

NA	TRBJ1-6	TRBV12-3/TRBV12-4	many	TGTGCCAGCAGTTTAGGGGCACCCCTCCACTTT	CASSLGAPLHF
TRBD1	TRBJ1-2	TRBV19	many	TGTGCCAGTAGTATGGGACAGGGGTATGGCTACACCTTC	CASSMGQGYGYTF
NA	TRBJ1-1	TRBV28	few	TGTGCCAGCAGTTTTTCGTGGAGCACTGAAGCTTTCTTT	CASSFSWSTEAFF
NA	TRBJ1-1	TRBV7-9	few	TGTGCCAGCAGCGCAGGCGGGGCGCGTGTCTTTACTGAAGCTTTCTTT	CASSAGGARVFTEAFF
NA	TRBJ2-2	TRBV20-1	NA	TGCAGTGCTAGTAAGGGAAACACCGGGGAGCTGTTTTTT	CSASKGNTGELFF
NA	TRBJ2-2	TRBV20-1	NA	TGCAGTGCTAGTCCAGATAACACCGGGGAGCTGTTTTTT	CSASPDNTGELFF
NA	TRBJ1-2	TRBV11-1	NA	TGTGCCAGCAGCCGACAACAGGGTCGAGGCTACACCTTC	CASSRQQGRGYTF
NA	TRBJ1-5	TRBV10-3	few	TGTGCCATCAGTGAGTGGAGGAGCAATCAGCCCCAGCATTTT	CAISEWRSNQPQHF
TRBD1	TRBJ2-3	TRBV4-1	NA	TGCGCCAGCAGGAAAGGACAGGGGTCCACAGATACGCAGTATTTT	CASRKGQGSTDTQYF
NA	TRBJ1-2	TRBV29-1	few	TGCAGCGTTGAATGGGGCCCGGCTTCTGGCTACACCTTC	CSVEWGPASGYTF
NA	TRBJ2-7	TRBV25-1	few	TGTGCCAGCATGGGCGGTGCCTACGAGCAGTACTTC	CASMGGAYEQYF
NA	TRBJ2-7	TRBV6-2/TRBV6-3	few	TGTGCCAGCAGTTACATGGCGGGAAGAGGGTACGAGCAGTACTTC	CASSYMAGRGYEQYF
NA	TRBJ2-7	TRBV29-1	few	TGCAGCGTTGATGGGGGTAGCGAGCAGTACTTC	CSVDGGSEQYF
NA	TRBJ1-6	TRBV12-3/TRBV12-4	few	TGTGCCAGCAGCCCCGGGGGGCGGAATTCACCCCTCCACTTT	CASSPGGRNSPLHF
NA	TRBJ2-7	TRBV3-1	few	TGTGCCAGCAGCCAAGATCCCAGACTTTCCTCCTACGAGCAGTACTTC	CASSQDPRLSSYEQYF
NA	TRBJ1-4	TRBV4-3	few	TGCGCCAGCAGCCAAGGGACAGCATCTAATGAAAAACTGTTTTTT	CASSQGTASNEKLFF
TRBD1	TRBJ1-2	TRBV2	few	TGTGCCAGCAGTGAAGATCCCAGGGGGCTTAACTATGGCTACACCTTC	CASSEDPRGLNYGYTF
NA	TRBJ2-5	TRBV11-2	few	TGTGCCAGCAGCGCCACCTGGGTAGCCGGTAGGGAGACCCAGTACTTC	CASSATWVAGRETQYF
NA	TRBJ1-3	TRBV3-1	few	TGTGCCAGCAGCCAAGTTAGGAGTAAAACCGCCTCTGGAAACACCATATATTTT	CASSQVRSKTASGNTIYF
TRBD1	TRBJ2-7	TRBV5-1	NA	TGTGCCAGCAGCTTAAACAGGGGCTACGAGCAGTACTTC	CASSLNRGYEQYF
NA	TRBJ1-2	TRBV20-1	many	TGCAGTGCTAGCGGGAACTATGGCTACACCTTC	CSASGNYGYTF
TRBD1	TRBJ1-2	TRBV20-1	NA	TGCAGTGCTAGTTTTAGGACAGGGACCACTAACTATGGCTACACCTTC	CSASFRTGTTNYGYTF
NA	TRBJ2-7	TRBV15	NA	TGTGCCACCAGCAGAGAAGAGGGTGTCAAGTACTTC	CATSREEGVKYF
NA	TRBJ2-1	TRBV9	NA	TGTGCCAGCAGCCCAGGACTGAGCAGCTCCTACAATGAGCAGTTCTTC	CASSPGLSSSYNEQFF